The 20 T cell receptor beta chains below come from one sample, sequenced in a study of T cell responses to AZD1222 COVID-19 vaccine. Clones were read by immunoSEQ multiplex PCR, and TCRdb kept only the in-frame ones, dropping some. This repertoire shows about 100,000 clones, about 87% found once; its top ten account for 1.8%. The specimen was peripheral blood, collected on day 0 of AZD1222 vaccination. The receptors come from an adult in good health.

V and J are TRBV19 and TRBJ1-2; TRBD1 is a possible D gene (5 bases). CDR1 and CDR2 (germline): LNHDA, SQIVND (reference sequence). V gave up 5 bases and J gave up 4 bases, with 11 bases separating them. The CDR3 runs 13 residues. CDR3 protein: CASSPPGPYGYTF. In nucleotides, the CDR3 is TGTGCCAGTAGTCCCCCGGGACCCTATGGCTACACCTTC.

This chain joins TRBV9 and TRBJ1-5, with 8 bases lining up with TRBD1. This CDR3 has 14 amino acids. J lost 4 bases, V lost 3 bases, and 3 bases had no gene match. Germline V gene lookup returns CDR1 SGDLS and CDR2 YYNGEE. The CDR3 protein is CASSAQGANQPQHF. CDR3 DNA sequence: TGTGCCAGCAGCGCTCAGGGGGCAAATCAGCCCCAGCATTTT.

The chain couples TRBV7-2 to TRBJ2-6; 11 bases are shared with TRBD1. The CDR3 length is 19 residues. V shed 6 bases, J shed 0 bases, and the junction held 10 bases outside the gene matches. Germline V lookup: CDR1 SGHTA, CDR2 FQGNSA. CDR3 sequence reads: CASSQRDRGSLSGANVLTF. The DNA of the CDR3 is TGTGCCAGCAGTCAGAGGGACAGGGGGTCCCTCTCTGGGGCCAACGTCCTGACTTTC. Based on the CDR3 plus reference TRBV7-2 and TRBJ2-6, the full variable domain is GAGVSQSPSNKVTEKGKDVELRCDPISGHTALYWYRQSLGQGLEFLIYFQGNSAPDKSGLPSDRFSAERTGGSVSTLTIQRTQQEDSAVYLCASSQRDRGSLSGANVLTFGAGSRLTVL.

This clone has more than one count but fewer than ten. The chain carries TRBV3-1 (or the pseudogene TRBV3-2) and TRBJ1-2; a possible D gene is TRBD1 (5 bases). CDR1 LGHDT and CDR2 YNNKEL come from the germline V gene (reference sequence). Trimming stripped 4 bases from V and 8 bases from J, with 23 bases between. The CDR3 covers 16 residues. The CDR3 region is CASSLFSGTDFGGYTF. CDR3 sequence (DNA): TGTGCCAGCAGCCTATTCTCCGGGACGGACTTTGGCGGCTACACCTTC.

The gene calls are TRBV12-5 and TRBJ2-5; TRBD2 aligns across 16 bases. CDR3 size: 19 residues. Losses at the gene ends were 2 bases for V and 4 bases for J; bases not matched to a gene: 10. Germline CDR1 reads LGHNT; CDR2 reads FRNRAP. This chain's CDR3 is CASGLMTSGTSGRVETQYF. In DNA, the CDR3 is TGTGCTAGTGGTTTGATGACCTCTGGGACTAGCGGGAGGGTAGAGACCCAGTACTTC. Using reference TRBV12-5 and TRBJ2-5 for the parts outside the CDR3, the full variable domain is DARVTQTPRHKVTEMGQEVTMRCQPILGHNTVFWYRQTMMQGLELLAYFRNRAPLDDSGMPKDRFSAEMPDATLATLKIQPSEPRDSAVYFCASGLMTSGTSGRVETQYFGPGTRLLVL.

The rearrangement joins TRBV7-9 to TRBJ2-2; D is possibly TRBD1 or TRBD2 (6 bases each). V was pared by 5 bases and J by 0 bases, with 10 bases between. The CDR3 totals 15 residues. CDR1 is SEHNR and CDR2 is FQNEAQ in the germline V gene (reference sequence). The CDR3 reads CASSQGGSNTGELFF. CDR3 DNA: TGTGCCAGCAGCCAAGGGGGGTCGAACACCGGGGAGCTGTTTTTT.

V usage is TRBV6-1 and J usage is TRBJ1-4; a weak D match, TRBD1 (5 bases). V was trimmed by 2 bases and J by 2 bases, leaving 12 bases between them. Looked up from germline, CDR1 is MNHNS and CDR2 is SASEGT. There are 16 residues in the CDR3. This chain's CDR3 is CASSEYPTATNEKLFF. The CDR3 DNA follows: TGTGCCAGCAGTGAATACCCGACAGCGACTAATGAAAAACTGTTTTTT.

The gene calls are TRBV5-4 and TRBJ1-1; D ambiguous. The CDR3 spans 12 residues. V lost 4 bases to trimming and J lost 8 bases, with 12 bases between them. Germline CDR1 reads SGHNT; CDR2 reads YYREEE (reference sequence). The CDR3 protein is CASSLDHQEAFF. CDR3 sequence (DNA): TGTGCCAGCAGCCTCGACCATCAAGAAGCTTTCTTT.

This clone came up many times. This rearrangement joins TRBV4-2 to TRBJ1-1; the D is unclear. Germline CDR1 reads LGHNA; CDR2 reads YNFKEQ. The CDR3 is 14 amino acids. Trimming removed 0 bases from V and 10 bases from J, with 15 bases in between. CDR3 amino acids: CASSQDLDPAGAFF. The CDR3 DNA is TGTGCCAGCAGCCAAGATTTGGACCCCGCGGGAGCTTTCTTT.

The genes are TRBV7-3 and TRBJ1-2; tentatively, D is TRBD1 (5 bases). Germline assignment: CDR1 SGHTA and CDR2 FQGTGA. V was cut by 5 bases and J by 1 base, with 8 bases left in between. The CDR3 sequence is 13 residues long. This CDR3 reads CASSQDSNYGYTF. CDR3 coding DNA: TGTGCCAGCAGCCAAGACAGTAACTATGGCTACACCTTC.

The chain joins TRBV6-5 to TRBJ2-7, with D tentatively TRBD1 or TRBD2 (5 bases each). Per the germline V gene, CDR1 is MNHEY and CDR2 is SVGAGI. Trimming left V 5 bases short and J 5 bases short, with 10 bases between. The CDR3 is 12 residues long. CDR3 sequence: CASSPGADEQYF. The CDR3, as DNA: TGTGCCAGCAGTCCCGGGGCTGACGAGCAGTACTTC.

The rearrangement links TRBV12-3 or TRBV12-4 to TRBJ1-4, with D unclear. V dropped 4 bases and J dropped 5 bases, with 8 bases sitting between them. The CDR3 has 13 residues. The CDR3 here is CASSSHPNEKLFF. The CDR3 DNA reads TGTGCCAGCAGTTCTCACCCCAATGAAAAACTGTTTTTT.

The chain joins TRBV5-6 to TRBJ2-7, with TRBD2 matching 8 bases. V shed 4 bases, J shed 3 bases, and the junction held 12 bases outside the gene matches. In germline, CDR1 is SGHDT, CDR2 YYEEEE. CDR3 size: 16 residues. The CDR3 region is CASSLASGTRRYEQYF. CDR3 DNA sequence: TGTGCCAGCAGCCTGGCTTCCGGGACTAGACGCTACGAGCAGTACTTC.

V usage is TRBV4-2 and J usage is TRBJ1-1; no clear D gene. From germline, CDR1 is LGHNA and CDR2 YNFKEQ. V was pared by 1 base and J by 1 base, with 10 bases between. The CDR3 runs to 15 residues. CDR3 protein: CASSQVPGSNTEAFF. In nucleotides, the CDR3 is TGTGCCAGCAGCCAAGTTCCGGGCTCGAACACTGAAGCTTTCTTT.

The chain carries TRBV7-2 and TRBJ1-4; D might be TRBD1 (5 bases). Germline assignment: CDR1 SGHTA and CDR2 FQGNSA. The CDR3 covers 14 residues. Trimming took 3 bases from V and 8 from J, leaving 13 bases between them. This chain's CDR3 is CASSFDRQGEKLFF. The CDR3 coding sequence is TGTGCCAGCAGCTTCGACAGACAAGGCGAAAAACTGTTTTTT.

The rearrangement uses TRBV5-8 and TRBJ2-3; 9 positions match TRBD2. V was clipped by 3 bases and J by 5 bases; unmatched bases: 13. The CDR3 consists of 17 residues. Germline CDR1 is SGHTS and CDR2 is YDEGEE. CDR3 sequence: CASSWGIAGAGGDTQYF. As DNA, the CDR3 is TGTGCCAGCAGCTGGGGTATAGCGGGAGCAGGAGGAGATACGCAGTATTTT.

The CDR3 spells CASSLGGIGPYEQYF. The CDR3 DNA reads as TGTGCCAGCAGCTTAGGGGGTATTGGTCCCTACGAGCAGTACTTC. The chain carries TRBV11-2 and TRBJ2-7; no clear D gene. V shed 1 base and J shed 2 bases, with 12 bases lying between them. The CDR3 has 15 residues. Germline CDR1 SGHAT, CDR2 FQNNGV. Full variable domain (outside the CDR3, taken from reference TRBV11-2 and TRBJ2-7): EAGVAQSPRYKIIEKRQSVAFWCNPISGHATLYWYQQILGQGPKLLIQFQNNGVVDDSQLPKDRFSAERLKGVDSTLKIQPAKLEDSAVYLCASSLGGIGPYEQYFGPGTRLTVT.

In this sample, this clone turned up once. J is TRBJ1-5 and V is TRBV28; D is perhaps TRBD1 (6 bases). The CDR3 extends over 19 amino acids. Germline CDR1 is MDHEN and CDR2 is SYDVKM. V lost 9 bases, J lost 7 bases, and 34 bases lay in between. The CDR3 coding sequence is TGTGCCAGTACCCTCTGGCCCGCAAAACTCACAGGGTTTCGGCAGCCCCAGCATTTT. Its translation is CASTLWPAKLTGFRQPQHF.

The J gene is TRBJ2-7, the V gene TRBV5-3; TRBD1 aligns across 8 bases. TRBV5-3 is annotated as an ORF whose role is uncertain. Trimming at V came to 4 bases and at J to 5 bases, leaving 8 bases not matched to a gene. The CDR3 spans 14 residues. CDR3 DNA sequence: TGTGCCAGAAGCCGAGATTCGACAGGGGACGAGCAGTACTTC. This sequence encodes CARSRDSTGDEQYF.

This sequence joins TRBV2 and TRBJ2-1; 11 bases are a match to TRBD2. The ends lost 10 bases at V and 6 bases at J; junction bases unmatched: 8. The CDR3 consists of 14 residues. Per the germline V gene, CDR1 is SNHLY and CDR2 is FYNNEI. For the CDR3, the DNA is TGTGCCACCGGGGGACTAGCGGAGCGCAATGAGCAGTTCTTC. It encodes CATGGLAERNEQFF. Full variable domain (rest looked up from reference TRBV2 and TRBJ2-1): EPEVTQTPSHQVTQMGQEVILRCVPISNHLYFYWYRQILGQKVEFLVSFYNNEISEKSEIFDDQFSVERPDGSNFTLKIRSTKLEDSAMYFCATGGLAERNEQFFGPGTRLTVL.